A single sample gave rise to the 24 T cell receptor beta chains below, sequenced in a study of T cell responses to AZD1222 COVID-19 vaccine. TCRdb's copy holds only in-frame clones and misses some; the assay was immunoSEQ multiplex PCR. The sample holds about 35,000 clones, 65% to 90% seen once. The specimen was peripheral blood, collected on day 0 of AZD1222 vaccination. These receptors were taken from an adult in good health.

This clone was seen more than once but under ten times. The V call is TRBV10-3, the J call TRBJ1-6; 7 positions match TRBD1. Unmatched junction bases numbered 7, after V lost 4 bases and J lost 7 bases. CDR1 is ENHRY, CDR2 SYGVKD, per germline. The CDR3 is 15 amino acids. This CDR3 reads CAISALGQLNSPLHF. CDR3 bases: TGTGCCATCAGTGCATTGGGACAGCTAAATTCACCCCTCCACTTT.

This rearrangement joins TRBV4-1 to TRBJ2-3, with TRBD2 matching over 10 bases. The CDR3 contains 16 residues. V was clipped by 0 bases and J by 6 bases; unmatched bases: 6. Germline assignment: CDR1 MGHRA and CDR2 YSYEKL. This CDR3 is CASSQDRLAGADTQYF. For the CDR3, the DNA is TGCGCCAGCAGCCAAGATAGGCTAGCGGGGGCGGATACGCAGTATTTT.

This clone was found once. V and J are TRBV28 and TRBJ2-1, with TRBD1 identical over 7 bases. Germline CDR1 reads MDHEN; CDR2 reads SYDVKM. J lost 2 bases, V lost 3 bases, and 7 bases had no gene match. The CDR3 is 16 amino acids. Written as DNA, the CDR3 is TGTGCCAGCAGTTTCTCGACAGGGACAACCTACAATGAGCAGTTCTTC. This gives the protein CASSFSTGTTYNEQFF.

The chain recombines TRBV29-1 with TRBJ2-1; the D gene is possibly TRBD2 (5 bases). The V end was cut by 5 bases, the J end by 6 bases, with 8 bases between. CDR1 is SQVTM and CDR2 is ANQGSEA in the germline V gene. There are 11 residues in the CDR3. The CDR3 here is CSVLAPNEQFF. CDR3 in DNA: TGCAGCGTTTTAGCGCCCAATGAGCAGTTCTTC.

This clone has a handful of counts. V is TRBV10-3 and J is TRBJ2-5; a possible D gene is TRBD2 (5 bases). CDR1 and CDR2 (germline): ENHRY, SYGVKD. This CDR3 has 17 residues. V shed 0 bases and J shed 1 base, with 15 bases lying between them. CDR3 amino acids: CAISESRGGGLQETQYF. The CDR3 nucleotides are TGTGCCATCAGTGAGTCCCGAGGCGGCGGACTCCAAGAGACCCAGTACTTC.

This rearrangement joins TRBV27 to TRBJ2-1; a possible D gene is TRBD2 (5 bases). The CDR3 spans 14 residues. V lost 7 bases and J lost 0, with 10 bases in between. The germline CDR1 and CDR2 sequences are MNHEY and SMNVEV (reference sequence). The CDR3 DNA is TGTGCCAGCAAGACTGGGAGCTCCTACAATGAGCAGTTCTTC. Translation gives CASKTGSSYNEQFF.

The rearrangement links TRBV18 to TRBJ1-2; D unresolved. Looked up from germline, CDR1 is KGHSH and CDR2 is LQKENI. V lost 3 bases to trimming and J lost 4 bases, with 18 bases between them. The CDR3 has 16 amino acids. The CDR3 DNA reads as TGTGCCAGCTCACCTTTCGCCGCCTTCGATGGCTATGGCTACACCTTC. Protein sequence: CASSPFAAFDGYGYTF. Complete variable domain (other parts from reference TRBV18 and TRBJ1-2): NAGVMQNPRHLVRRRGQEARLRCSPMKGHSHVYWYRQLPEEGLKFMVYLQKENIIDESGMPKERFSAEFPKEGPSILRIQQVVRGDSAAYFCASSPFAAFDGYGYTFGSGTRLTVV.

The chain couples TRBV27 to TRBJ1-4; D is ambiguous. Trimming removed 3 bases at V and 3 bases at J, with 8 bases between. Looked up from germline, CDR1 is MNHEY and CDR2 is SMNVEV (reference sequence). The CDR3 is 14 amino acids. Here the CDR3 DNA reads TGTGCCAGCAGTTTCAACAACCCTAATGAAAAACTGTTTTTT. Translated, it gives CASSFNNPNEKLFF.

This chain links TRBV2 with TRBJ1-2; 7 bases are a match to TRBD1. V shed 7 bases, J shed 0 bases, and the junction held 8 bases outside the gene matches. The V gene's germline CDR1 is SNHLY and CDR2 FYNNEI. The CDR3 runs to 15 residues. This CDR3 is CASTTPGQTNYGYTF. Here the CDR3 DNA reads TGTGCCAGCACCACTCCGGGACAGACTAACTATGGCTACACCTTC.

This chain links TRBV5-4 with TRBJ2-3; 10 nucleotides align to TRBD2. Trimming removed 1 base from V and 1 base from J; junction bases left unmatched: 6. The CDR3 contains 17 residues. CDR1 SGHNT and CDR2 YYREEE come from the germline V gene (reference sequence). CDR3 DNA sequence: TGTGCCAGCAGCTTGACTAGCGGGATAAAAGGCACAGATACGCAGTATTTT. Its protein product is CASSLTSGIKGTDTQYF.

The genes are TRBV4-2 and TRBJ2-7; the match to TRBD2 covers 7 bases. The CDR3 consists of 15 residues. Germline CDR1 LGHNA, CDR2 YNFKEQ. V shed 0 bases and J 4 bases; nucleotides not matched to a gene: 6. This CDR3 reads CASSQDRDYMYEQYF. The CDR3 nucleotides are TGTGCCAGCAGCCAAGACCGGGACTATATGTACGAGCAGTACTTC.

The CDR3 spells CASSLQGYGYTF. For the CDR3, the DNA is TGTGCCAGCAGCCTGCAAGGGTACGGCTACACCTTC. The V gene is TRBV3-1 (or the pseudogene TRBV3-2), the J gene TRBJ1-2; the D is unclear. Trimming cost V 4 bases and J 8 bases, with 11 bases left between them. The CDR3 is made up of 12 amino acids. Germline V gives CDR1 LGHDT, CDR2 YNNKEL (reference sequence).

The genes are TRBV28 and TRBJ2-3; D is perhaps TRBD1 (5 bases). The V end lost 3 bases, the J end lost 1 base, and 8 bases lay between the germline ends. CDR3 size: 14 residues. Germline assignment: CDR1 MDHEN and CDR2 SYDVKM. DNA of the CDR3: TGTGCCAGCAGTTTTGGGGCCGGCACAGATACGCAGTATTTT. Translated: CASSFGAGTDTQYF.

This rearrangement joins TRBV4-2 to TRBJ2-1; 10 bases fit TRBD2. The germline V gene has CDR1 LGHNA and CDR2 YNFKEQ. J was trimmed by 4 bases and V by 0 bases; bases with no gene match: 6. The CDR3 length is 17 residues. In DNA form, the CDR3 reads TGTGCCAGCAGCCAAGATAGTGGGACTAGCGTTTACAATGAGCAGTTCTTC. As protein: CASSQDSGTSVYNEQFF.

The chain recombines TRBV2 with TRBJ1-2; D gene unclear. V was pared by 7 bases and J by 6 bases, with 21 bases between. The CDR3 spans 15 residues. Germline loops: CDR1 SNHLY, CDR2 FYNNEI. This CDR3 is CASTKSSNIPNGYTF. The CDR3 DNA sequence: TGTGCCAGCACCAAATCTTCTAACATCCCCAATGGCTACACCTTC.

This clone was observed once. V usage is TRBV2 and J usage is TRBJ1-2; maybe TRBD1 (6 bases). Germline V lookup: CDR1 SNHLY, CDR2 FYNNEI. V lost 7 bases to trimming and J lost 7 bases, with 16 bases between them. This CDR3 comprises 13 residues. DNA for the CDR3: TGTGCCAGCACGGGCAGGGGAGTTCGTGGCTACACCTTC. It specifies CASTGRGVRGYTF.

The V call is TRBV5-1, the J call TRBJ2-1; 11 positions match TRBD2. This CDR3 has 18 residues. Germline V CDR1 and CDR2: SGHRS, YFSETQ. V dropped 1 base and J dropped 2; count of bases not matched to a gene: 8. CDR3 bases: TGCGCCAGCAGCTTGTGGCTAGCGGGAGGAGACACCTACAATGAGCAGTTCTTC. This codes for CASSLWLAGGDTYNEQFF.

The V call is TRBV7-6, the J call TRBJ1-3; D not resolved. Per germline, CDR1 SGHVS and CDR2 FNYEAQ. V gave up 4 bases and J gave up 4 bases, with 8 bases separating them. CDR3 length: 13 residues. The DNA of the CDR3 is TGTGCCAGCAGCTCCCGTCCGGGAAACACCATATATTTT. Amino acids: CASSSRPGNTIYF.

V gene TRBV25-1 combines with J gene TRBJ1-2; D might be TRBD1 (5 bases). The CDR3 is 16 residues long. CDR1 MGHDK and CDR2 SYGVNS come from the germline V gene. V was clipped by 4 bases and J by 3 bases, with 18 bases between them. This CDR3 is CASSGAGTEVYYGYTF. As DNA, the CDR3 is TGTGCCAGCAGTGGCGCCGGGACGGAGGTATACTATGGCTACACCTTC.

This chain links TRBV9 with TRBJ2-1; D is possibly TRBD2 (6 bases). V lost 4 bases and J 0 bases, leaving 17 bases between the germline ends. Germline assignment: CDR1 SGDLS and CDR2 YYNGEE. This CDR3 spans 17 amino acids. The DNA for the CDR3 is TGTGCCAGCAGCCCGCGATGGGCGGGGAGCTCCTACAATGAGCAGTTCTTC. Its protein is CASSPRWAGSSYNEQFF.

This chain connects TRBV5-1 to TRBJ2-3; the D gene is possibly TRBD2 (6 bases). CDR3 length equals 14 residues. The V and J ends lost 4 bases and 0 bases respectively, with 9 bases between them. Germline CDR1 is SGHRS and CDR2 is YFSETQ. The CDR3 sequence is CASSGGLSTDTQYF. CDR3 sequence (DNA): TGCGCCAGCAGCGGAGGGCTTAGCACAGATACGCAGTATTTT.

DNA of the CDR3: TGTGCCAGCAGCGTAGACCCGACAGTGGTTGGCTACACCTTC. Translation gives CASSVDPTVVGYTF. This sequence joins TRBV9 and TRBJ1-2; perhaps TRBD1 as D (5 bases). The ends were cut back, 0 bases at V and 7 bases at J, with 13 bases in the middle. CDR1 and CDR2 (germline): SGDLS, YYNGEE. The length of the CDR3 is 14 residues.

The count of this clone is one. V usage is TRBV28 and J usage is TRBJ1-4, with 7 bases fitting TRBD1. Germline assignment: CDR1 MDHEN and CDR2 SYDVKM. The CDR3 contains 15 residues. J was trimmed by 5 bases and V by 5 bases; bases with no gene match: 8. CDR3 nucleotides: TGTGCCAGCAGTCCAGGACAGGCTACGAATGAAAAACTGTTTTTT. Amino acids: CASSPGQATNEKLFF.

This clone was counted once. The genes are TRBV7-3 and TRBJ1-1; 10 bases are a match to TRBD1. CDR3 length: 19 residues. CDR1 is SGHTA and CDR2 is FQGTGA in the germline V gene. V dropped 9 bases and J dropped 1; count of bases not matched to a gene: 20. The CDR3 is CASSKTGGALFSGNTEAFF. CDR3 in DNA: TGTGCCAGTTCTAAGACAGGGGGCGCTTTGTTTAGCGGGAACACTGAAGCTTTCTTT. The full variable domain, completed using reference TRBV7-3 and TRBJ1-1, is GAGVSQTPSNKVTEKGKYVELRCDPISGHTALYWYRQSLGQGPEFLIYFQGTGAADDSGLPNDRFFAVRPEGSVSTLKIQRTERGDSAVYLCASSKTGGALFSGNTEAFFGQGTRLTVV.